This is a list of T cell receptor beta chains from one sample in a study of OX40 agonist ivuxolimab in advanced cancers. Some clones are missing from TCRdb's copy, which holds only in-frame ones; the method was immunoSEQ multiplex PCR. Among about 75,000 clones, approximately 84% were seen once, and the ten largest hold roughly a sixth. The material was CD4+ or CD8+ T cells sorted from blood, obtained in a trial of the OX40 agonist ivuxolimab. The receptors come from an adult with an advanced solid tumor such as melanoma, head and neck, liver or kidney cancer. The CDR3 runs from the conserved cysteine through the conserved F or W. D genes are given only for firm matches. The size of a clone is reported for some rows only, either as once, few or many, or as a class for expanded clones.

J,size,V,D,CDR3,DNA
TRBJ2-7,-,TRBV10-3,TRBD2,CAISESTSGSGADEQYF,TGTGCCATCAGTGAGTCGACTAGCGGGAGTGGGGCTGATGAGCAGTACTTC
TRBJ1-2,-,TRBV19,TRBD1,CASSSQRQGPYGYTF,TGTGCCAGTAGTAGCCAGAGACAGGGACCCTATGGCTACACCTTC
TRBJ1-4,-,TRBV29-1,-,CSVEAGAGEKLFF,TGCAGCGTTGAGGCGGGGGCGGGCGAAAAACTGTTTTTT
TRBJ2-1,-,TRBV25-1,TRBD2,CASSDLGLAGNEQFF,TGTGCCAGCAGTGACTTGGGACTAGCGGGCAATGAGCAGTTCTTC
TRBJ2-3,-,TRBV19,TRBD1,CASSMAGGTDTQYF,TGTGCCAGTAGTATGGCAGGGGGAACAGATACGCAGTATTTT
TRBJ1-4,-,TRBV18,-,CASSPGATEKLFF,TGTGCCAGCTCACCAGGGGCTACTGAAAAACTGTTTTTT
TRBJ2-1,-,TRBV5-1,-,CASSLVVSGGPSYNEQFF,TGCGCCAGCAGCTTGGTGGTGTCTGGCGGTCCCTCCTACAATGAGCAGTTCTTC
TRBJ2-5,-,TRBV7-9,TRBD1,CASSLVGRGKETQYF,TGTGCCAGCAGCTTAGTAGGCAGGGGGAAAGAGACCCAGTACTTC
TRBJ2-7,-,TRBV4-1,TRBD2,CASSQERGRGTYEQYF,TGCGCCAGCAGCCAAGAACGCGGGAGGGGTACGTACGAGCAGTACTTC
TRBJ2-1,-,TRBV25-1,TRBD1,CASSRDRDEQFF,TGTGCCAGCAGTCGAGACAGGGATGAGCAGTTCTTC
TRBJ2-7,-,TRBV5-1,-,CASCPDGGLYEQYF,TGCGCCAGCTGCCCGGACGGAGGCCTTTACGAGCAGTACTTC
TRBJ2-5,once,TRBV4-1,-,CASSSGGDKTQYF,TGCGCCAGCAGCTCCGGCGGGGATAAGACCCAGTACTTC
TRBJ1-2,-,TRBV6-1,-,CASSEVGGFGGYTF,TGTGCCAGCAGTGAAGTGGGAGGCTTCGGAGGCTACACCTTC
TRBJ2-7,few,TRBV2,-,CASSEGRPTVNF,TGTGCCAGCAGTGAGGGTCGGCCGACCGTGAACTTC
TRBJ2-5,once,TRBV5-6,TRBD1,CASNVIRDRVLETQYF,TGTGCCAGCAACGTTATCCGGGACAGGGTTTTAGAGACCCAGTACTTC
TRBJ1-1,-,TRBV7-9,TRBD1,CASSSTGGWGTEAFF,TGTGCCAGCAGCTCGACAGGGGGCTGGGGCACTGAAGCTTTCTTT
TRBJ2-1,-,TRBV10-1,TRBD2,CASSPAGGSSYNEQFF,TGCGCCAGCAGTCCCGCTGGCGGGAGCTCCTACAATGAGCAGTTCTTC
TRBJ1-2,-,TRBV5-1,-,CASSLRADLGYTF,TGCGCCAGCAGCTTGAGGGCAGACCTTGGCTACACCTTC
TRBJ2-1,-,TRBV19,TRBD1,CASRTAGWTGGNEQFF,TGTGCCAGTAGAACCGCGGGATGGACAGGGGGTAATGAGCAGTTCTTC
TRBJ2-4,-,TRBV18,-,CASSPPEGQRGIQYF,TGTGCCAGCTCACCACCGGAGGGACAAAGAGGCATTCAGTACTTC
TRBJ2-1,-,TRBV5-4,TRBD2,CASSRTSGRRNEQFF,TGTGCCAGCTCAAGGACTAGCGGGAGGAGGAATGAGCAGTTCTTC
TRBJ1-4,-,TRBV5-1,-,CASSLGGSEAEKLFF,TGCGCCAGCAGCTTGGGGGGGAGCGAGGCCGAAAAACTGTTTTTT
TRBJ1-1,-,TRBV18,-,CASSLVNTEAFF,TGTGCCAGCTCGCTGGTGAACACTGAAGCTTTCTTT
TRBJ2-7,-,TRBV11-3,-,CASSPGAHSGYEQYF,TGTGCCAGCAGCCCCGGGGCTCATTCTGGCTACGAGCAGTACTTC
TRBJ2-7,-,TRBV7-2,-,CASSPNGRQGAGEQYF,TGTGCCAGCAGCCCTAACGGGAGGCAGGGGGCCGGCGAGCAGTACTTC
TRBJ1-4,-,TRBV19,-,CASSITRGAGEKLFF,TGTGCCAGTAGTATTACCAGGGGCGCAGGCGAAAAACTGTTTTTT
TRBJ1-4,-,TRBV5-1,-,CASREEAREKLFF,TGCGCCAGCAGGGAGGAGGCCCGTGAAAAACTGTTTTTT
TRBJ2-1,-,TRBV30,TRBD2,CAWSVQAGGPSYNEQFF,TGTGCCTGGAGTGTACAAGCGGGAGGCCCCTCCTACAATGAGCAGTTCTTC
TRBJ1-2,-,TRBV4-2,-,CASSQVGDRYGYTF,TGTGCCAGCAGCCAAGTGGGGGATCGCTATGGCTACACCTTC
TRBJ1-2,-,TRBV10-3,TRBD1,CAISGDRGLYGYTF,TGTGCCATCAGTGGGGACAGGGGGTTATATGGCTACACCTTC
TRBJ2-7,-,TRBV21-1,-,CASSVHVDYEQYF,TGTGCCAGCAGCGTACATGTCGACTACGAGCAGTACTTC
TRBJ1-1,-,TRBV11-3,-,CASRGMNTEAFF,TGTGCCAGCAGGGGTATGAACACTGAAGCTTTCTTT
TRBJ2-2,-,TRBV6-4,-,CASSTNTGELFF,TGTGCCAGCAGTACGAACACCGGGGAGCTGTTTTTT
TRBJ2-7,-,TRBV10-2,TRBD2,CASSRTSGRGGSPYEQYF,TGCGCCAGCAGTCGGACTAGCGGACGAGGAGGGAGCCCGTACGAGCAGTACTTC
TRBJ2-1,-,TRBV28,-,CASSLGASDNEQFF,TGTGCCAGCAGTTTAGGGGCTAGTGACAATGAGCAGTTCTTC
TRBJ2-5,-,TRBV28,-,CASSRQGYRETQYF,TGTGCCAGCAGCCGCCAGGGGTATCGAGAGACCCAGTACTTC
TRBJ2-1,-,TRBV27,TRBD2,CASSGLAPYNEQFF,TGTGCCAGCAGTGGACTAGCGCCTTACAATGAGCAGTTCTTC